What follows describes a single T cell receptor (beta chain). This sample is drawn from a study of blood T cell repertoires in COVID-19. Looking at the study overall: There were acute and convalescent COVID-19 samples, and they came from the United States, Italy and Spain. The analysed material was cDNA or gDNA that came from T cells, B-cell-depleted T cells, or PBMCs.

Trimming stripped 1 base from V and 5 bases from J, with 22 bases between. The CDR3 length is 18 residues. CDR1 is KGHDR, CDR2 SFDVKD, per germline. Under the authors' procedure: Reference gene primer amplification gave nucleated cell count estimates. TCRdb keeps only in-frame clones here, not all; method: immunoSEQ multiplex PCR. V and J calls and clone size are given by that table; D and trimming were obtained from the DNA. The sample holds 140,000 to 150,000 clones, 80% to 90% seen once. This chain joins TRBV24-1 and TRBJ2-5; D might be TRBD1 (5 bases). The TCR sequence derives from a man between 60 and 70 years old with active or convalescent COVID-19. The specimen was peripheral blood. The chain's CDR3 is CATSDLNSKGYGRETQYF. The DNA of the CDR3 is TGTGCCACCAGTGATTTAAATTCTAAGGGGTATGGTCGGGAGACCCAGTACTTC.